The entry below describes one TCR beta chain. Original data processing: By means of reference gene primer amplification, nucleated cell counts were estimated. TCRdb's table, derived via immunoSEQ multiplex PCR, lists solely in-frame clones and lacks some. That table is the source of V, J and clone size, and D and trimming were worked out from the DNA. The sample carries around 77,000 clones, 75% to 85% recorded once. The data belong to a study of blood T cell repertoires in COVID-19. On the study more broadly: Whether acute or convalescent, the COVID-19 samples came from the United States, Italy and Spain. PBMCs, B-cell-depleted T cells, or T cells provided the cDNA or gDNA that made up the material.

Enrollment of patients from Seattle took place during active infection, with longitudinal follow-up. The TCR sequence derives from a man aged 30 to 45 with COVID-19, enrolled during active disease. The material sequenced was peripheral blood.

CDR3 bases: TGTGCCAGCTCACCACCGGGGGGGAATGAGCAGTTCTTC. Its translation is CASSPPGGNEQFF. V is TRBV18 and J is TRBJ2-1, with 7 bases fitting TRBD2. The CDR3 is 13 residues long. In germline, CDR1 is KGHSH, CDR2 LQKENI. Trimming took 0 bases from V and 7 from J; bases not matched to a gene: 0.